Below, 19 T cell receptor beta chains from the same sample are listed, as sequenced in a study of T cell responses to AZD1222 COVID-19 vaccine. Produced via immunoSEQ multiplex PCR; TCRdb's table is partial and in-frame only. This table holds 75,000 to 85,000 clones, roughly 90% found once. Sequences were derived from peripheral blood, sampled on day 0 of AZD1222 vaccination. The source is an adult in good health.

V usage is TRBV6-5 and J usage is TRBJ2-7; maybe TRBD1 (6 bases). Germline CDR1 MNHEY, CDR2 SVGAGI. The ends were cut back, 2 bases at V and 4 bases at J, with 9 bases in the middle. This CDR3 has 13 amino acids. Here the CDR3 reads CASSYLDRYEQYF. As DNA, the CDR3 is TGTGCCAGCAGTTACCTCGACAGGTACGAGCAGTACTTC.

The J gene is TRBJ1-2, the V gene TRBV5-6, with unresolved D. CDR3 size: 13 residues. Between the trimmed V and J ends, which lost 0 bases and 2 bases, there was a span of 5 bases. Germline CDR1 is SGHDT and CDR2 is YYEEEE. CDR3 region: CASSLGSNYGYTF. Here the CDR3 DNA reads TGTGCCAGCAGCTTGGGCAGCAACTATGGCTACACCTTC.

This sequence joins TRBV30 and TRBJ2-7; 8 bases fit TRBD1. The CDR3 has 14 amino acids. After removal of 1 base from V and 7 bases from J, the junction contained 9 bases not matched to a gene. Per the germline V gene, CDR1 is GTSNPN and CDR2 is SVGIG (reference sequence). The CDR3 DNA sequence: TGTGCCTGGAGTGGCGATGGACAGGGAAGAGAGCAGTACTTC. Translating gives CAWSGDGQGREQYF.

The V gene is TRBV10-1, the J gene TRBJ2-7; weak D call: TRBD1 (6 bases). Germline V CDR1 and CDR2: WNHNN, SYGVQD (reference sequence). This CDR3 contains 13 residues. Trimming left V 11 bases short and J 3 bases short, with 17 bases between. This CDR3 reads CAEQGPIFYEQYF. The CDR3, as DNA: TGCGCCGAACAGGGCCCCATTTTCTACGAGCAGTACTTC.

The chain carries TRBV25-1 and TRBJ2-5; 9 positions match TRBD2. This CDR3 is 14 amino acids long. Trimming at V came to 6 bases and at J to 5 bases, leaving 7 bases not matched to a gene. CDR1 MGHDK and CDR2 SYGVNS come from the germline V gene. CDR3 in amino acids: CASRGNSGGETQYF. DNA for the CDR3: TGTGCCAGCAGGGGCAATAGCGGGGGCGAGACCCAGTACTTC.

The rearrangement uses TRBV19 and TRBJ1-4; 8 bases fit TRBD1. Germline CDR1 LNHDA, CDR2 SQIVND (reference sequence). The CDR3 extends over 16 amino acids. V gave up 3 bases and J gave up 5 bases; unmatched junction bases: 8. The DNA for the CDR3 is TGTGCCAGTAGTATCGCCAGGGGGCGGGGGAATGAAAAACTGTTTTTT. It specifies CASSIARGRGNEKLFF.

The chain recombines TRBV3-1 (or the pseudogene TRBV3-2) with TRBJ2-3; 9 nucleotides match TRBD2. The CDR3 has 15 amino acids. Germline CDR1 is LGHDT and CDR2 is YNNKEL (reference sequence). V was clipped by 1 base and J by 3 bases; unmatched bases: 2. DNA for the CDR3: TGTGCCAGCAGCCAAGCTAGCGGGGAGACAGATACGCAGTATTTT. This translates into CASSQASGETDTQYF.

The chain carries TRBV10-3 and TRBJ1-3, with 7 bases that match TRBD1. CDR3 length: 20 amino acids. The germline V gene encodes CDR1 ENHRY and CDR2 SYGVKD. The V segment lost 0 bases and the J segment 0 bases; nucleotides outside the gene matches: 14. CDR3 amino acids: CAISESLLSDSGGSGNTIYF. The CDR3 nucleotides read TGTGCCATCAGTGAGTCTCTATTGTCCGATTCAGGGGGCTCTGGAAACACCATATATTTT.

This clone appeared once. This chain links TRBV12-3 or TRBV12-4 with TRBJ2-7; a weak D match, TRBD1 (6 bases). With 5 bases removed from V and 1 base from J, the gap between germline ends came to 9 bases. The CDR3 runs 13 residues. This CDR3 reads CASSTTGSYEQYF. CDR3 DNA: TGTGCCAGCAGTACCACAGGGTCCTACGAGCAGTACTTC.

This clone has only a few counts. The chain joins TRBV28 to TRBJ1-1; D is uncertain. Germline lookup yields CDR1 MDHEN and CDR2 SYDVKM. V was shortened by 4 bases and J by 0 bases, with 9 bases between the two germline ends. The CDR3 extends over 14 amino acids. The CDR3 region has the DNA TGTGCCAGCAGTTCGCCCCCAGTGAACACTGAAGCTTTCTTT. It specifies CASSSPPVNTEAFF.

The V and J genes are TRBV4-2 and TRBJ2-1, with a tentative D call TRBD1 (6 bases). V was trimmed by 0 bases and J by 5 bases, leaving 11 bases between them. CDR1 is LGHNA, CDR2 YNFKEQ, per germline. This CDR3 comprises 15 residues. CDR3 residues: CASSQDPAGDNEQFF. Here the CDR3 DNA reads TGTGCCAGCAGCCAAGATCCGGCAGGGGACAATGAGCAGTTCTTC.

This clone was seen a single time. This sequence joins TRBV13 and TRBJ1-2, with TRBD1 matching 7 bases. The trim removed 6 bases at V and 3 bases at J, leaving 16 bases unmatched. The CDR3 spans 17 residues. Germline V CDR1 and CDR2: PRHDT, FYEKMQ (reference sequence). The CDR3 sequence is CASSYLAGNRGDYGYTF. The CDR3, as DNA: TGTGCCAGCAGTTACTTGGCCGGGAACAGGGGTGACTATGGCTACACCTTC.

This sequence joins TRBV6-2 or TRBV6-3 and TRBJ2-7; D uncertain. Per the germline V gene, CDR1 is MNHEY and CDR2 is SVGEGT. V was cut by 2 bases and J by 1 base, with 6 bases left in between. This CDR3 is 13 amino acids long. The CDR3 sequence is CASSYAGSYEQYF. CDR3 in DNA: TGTGCCAGCAGTTACGCAGGATCCTACGAGCAGTACTTC.

The rearrangement joins TRBV7-9 to TRBJ2-7; possible D gene TRBD1, 6 bases. The CDR3 is 14 residues long. CDR1 and CDR2 (germline): SEHNR, FQNEAQ (reference sequence). The ends were cut back, 4 bases at V and 1 base at J, with 11 bases in the middle. The CDR3 DNA is TGTGCCAGCAGCTCGTCGACAGGTTCCTACGAGCAGTACTTC. Its translation is CASSSSTGSYEQYF.

This chain connects TRBV3-1 (or the pseudogene TRBV3-2) to TRBJ2-7; perhaps TRBD1 as D (5 bases). V dropped 1 base and J dropped 2 bases, with 6 bases sitting between them. The V gene's germline CDR1 is LGHDT and CDR2 YNNKEL (reference sequence). The CDR3 is made up of 13 amino acids. The CDR3 here is CASSQVQAYEQYF. The CDR3 DNA sequence: TGTGCCAGCAGCCAAGTACAGGCCTACGAGCAGTACTTC.

The rearrangement uses TRBV29-1 and TRBJ1-2; possibly TRBD1 for D (6 bases). Germline V gene data show CDR1 as SQVTM and CDR2 as ANQGSEA. The CDR3 length is 10 residues. Trimming stripped 5 bases from V and 7 bases from J, with 8 bases between. The CDR3 sequence is CSVIGGGYTF. The CDR3 region has the DNA TGCAGCGTTATAGGGGGTGGCTACACCTTC.

The chain is built from TRBV5-4 and TRBJ1-6; tentative D call: TRBD1 (6 bases). The CDR3 totals 13 residues. Germline V gene data show CDR1 as SGHNT and CDR2 as YYREEE (reference sequence). V lost 4 bases, J lost 7 bases, and 9 bases lay in between. The CDR3 bases are TGTGCCAGCAGCGAAGACAGGAATTCACCCCTCCACTTT. As protein: CASSEDRNSPLHF.

The J gene is TRBJ1-1, the V gene TRBV18, with D possibly matching TRBD1 (6 bases). With 2 bases removed from V and 5 bases from J, the gap between germline ends came to 15 bases. This CDR3 contains 15 residues. In germline, CDR1 is KGHSH, CDR2 LQKENI. Here the CDR3 reads CASSPEWGGGTEAFF. CDR3 DNA sequence: TGTGCCAGCTCACCAGAGTGGGGAGGGGGTACTGAAGCTTTCTTT.

The chain uses TRBV5-1 and TRBJ2-3, with a weak D call TRBD1 (6 bases). Germline V CDR1 and CDR2: SGHRS, YFSETQ. V was trimmed by 2 bases and J by 2 bases, leaving 12 bases between them. The CDR3 is made up of 15 amino acids. CDR3 sequence reads: CASSFLGALTDTQYF. The CDR3 DNA follows: TGCGCCAGCAGCTTTTTGGGGGCCCTCACAGATACGCAGTATTTT.